The TCR beta chain under discussion was sequenced for a study of immune evolution from preneoplasia to lung adenocarcinoma. Libraries were prepared by immunoSEQ multiplex PCR; TCRdb keeps only in-frame clonotypes and omits some of them. The sample comprises more than 9,000 clones, 82% of which are singletons, and less than 2% rests with the top ten. To note about this clone: Its specificity is not known.

Regarding the study as a whole: Highest clonality occurred in KRAS-mutant, not EGFR-mutant or double wild-type, nodules.

CDR1 SGHRS and CDR2 YFSETQ come from the germline V gene. Trimming left V 4 bases short and J 1 base short, with 16 bases between. The CDR3 sequence is 16 residues long. The chain is built from TRBV5-1 and TRBJ2-3; D is perhaps TRBD1 (8 bases). This clonotype was obtained from a person aged 65-85 years with lung adenocarcinoma. Specimen: FFPE minimally invasive lung adenocarcinoma tissue. CDR3: CASSRGGGQGTDTQYF. The CDR3 DNA sequence: TGCGCCAGCAGCCGAGGGGGGGGACAGGGCACAGATACGCAGTATTTT.